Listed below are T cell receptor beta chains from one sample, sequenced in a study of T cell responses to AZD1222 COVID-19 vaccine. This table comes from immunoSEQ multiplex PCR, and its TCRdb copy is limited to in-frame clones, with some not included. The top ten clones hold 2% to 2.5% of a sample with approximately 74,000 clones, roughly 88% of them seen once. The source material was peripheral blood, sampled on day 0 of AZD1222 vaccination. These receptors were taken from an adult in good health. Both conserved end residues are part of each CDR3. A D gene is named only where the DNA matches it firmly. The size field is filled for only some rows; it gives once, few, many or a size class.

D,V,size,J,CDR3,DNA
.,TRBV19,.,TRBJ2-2,CASSIDRDAGELFF,TGTGCCAGTAGTATAGACAGGGACGCCGGGGAGCTGTTTTTT
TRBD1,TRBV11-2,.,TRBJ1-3,CASSLEVTGAGNTIYF,TGTGCCAGCAGCTTAGAAGTAACAGGGGCCGGAAACACCATATATTTT
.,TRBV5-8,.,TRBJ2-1,CASSFAGQQVYNEQFF,TGTGCCAGCAGCTTCGCAGGACAGCAAGTGTACAATGAGCAGTTCTTC
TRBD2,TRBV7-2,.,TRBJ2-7,CASSPGLAGDEQYF,TGTGCCAGCAGCCCGGGACTAGCGGGAGATGAGCAGTACTTC
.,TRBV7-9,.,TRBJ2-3,CASSSGQISTDTQYF,TGTGCCAGCAGCTCAGGACAGATTAGCACAGATACGCAGTATTTT
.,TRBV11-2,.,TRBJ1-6,CASSLAVGSPLHF,TGTGCCAGCAGCTTAGCAGTAGGCTCACCCCTCCACTTT
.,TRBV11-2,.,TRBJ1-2,CASRHLAGTGREYGYTF,TGTGCCAGCAGGCACCTCGCAGGGACGGGTCGGGAGTATGGCTACACCTTC
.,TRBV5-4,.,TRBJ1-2,CASSPRTDPWGYTF,TGTGCCAGCAGCCCACGGACAGACCCTTGGGGCTACACCTTC
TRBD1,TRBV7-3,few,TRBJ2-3,CASSEQGATDTQYF,TGTGCCAGCAGCGAACAGGGGGCGACAGATACGCAGTATTTT
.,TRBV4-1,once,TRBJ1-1,CASSHAGRGTEAFF,TGCGCCAGCAGCCATGCAGGGAGGGGCACTGAAGCTTTCTTT
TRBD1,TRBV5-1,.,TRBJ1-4,CASSRGQGGEKLFF,TGCGCCAGCAGCCGGGGACAGGGTGGTGAAAAACTGTTTTTT
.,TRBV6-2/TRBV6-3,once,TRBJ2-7,CASSYGPYSYEQYF,TGTGCCAGCAGTTATGGACCGTACTCCTACGAGCAGTACTTC
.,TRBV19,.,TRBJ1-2,CASLPNRESVAGYTF,TGTGCCAGTCTACCCAACAGGGAATCGGTCGCTGGCTACACCTTC
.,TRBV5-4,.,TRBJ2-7,CASSLGGTPSYEQYF,TGTGCCAGCAGCTTGGGCGGGACACCATCGTACGAGCAGTACTTC
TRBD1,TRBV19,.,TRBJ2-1,CASSTSQGISYNEQFF,TGTGCCAGTAGTACCTCACAGGGGATTAGCTACAATGAGCAGTTCTTC
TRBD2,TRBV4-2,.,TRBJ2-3,CASSQASGADLGYF,TGTGCCAGCAGCCAAGCTAGCGGGGCGGACTTGGGGTATTTT
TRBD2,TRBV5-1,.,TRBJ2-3,CASSDTSGTPDTQYF,TGCGCCAGCAGCGACACTAGCGGGACCCCAGATACGCAGTATTTT
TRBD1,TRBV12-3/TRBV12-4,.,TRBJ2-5,CASNQGAGTQYF,TGTGCCAGCAACCAGGGGGCTGGGACCCAGTACTTC
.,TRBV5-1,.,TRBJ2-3,CASSPLAGTGTDTQYF,TGCGCCAGCAGCCCCCTCGCGGGGACCGGCACAGATACGCAGTATTTT
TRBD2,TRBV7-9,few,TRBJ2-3,CASSRGTSGGRGDTQYF,TGTGCCAGCAGCCGAGGGACTAGCGGGGGCCGGGGAGATACGCAGTATTTT
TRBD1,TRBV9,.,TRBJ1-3,CASSAQGGGSRTIYF,TGTGCCAGCAGCGCCCAAGGGGGCGGCTCCCGTACCATATATTTT
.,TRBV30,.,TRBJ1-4,CAWTNRVAFNEKLFF,TGTGCCTGGACAAACCGAGTGGCGTTTAATGAAAAACTGTTTTTT
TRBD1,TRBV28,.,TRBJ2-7,CASSRQGITYEQYF,TGTGCCAGCAGCAGACAGGGTATCACCTACGAGCAGTACTTC
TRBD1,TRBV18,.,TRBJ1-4,CASSPGWTGPNEKLFF,TGTGCCAGCTCACCAGGGTGGACAGGGCCTAATGAAAAACTGTTTTTT
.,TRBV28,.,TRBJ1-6,CASSPALGAVNSPLHF,TGTGCCAGCAGCCCCGCCCTTGGGGCAGTCAATTCACCCCTCCACTTT
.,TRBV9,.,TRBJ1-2,CASNNMGFYTF,TGTGCCAGCAACAACATGGGGTTTTACACCTTC
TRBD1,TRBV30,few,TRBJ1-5,CAWAPDRGLNQPQHF,TGTGCCTGGGCTCCCGACAGGGGGCTTAATCAGCCCCAGCATTTT
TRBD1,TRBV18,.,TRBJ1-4,CASSPRDSNEKLFF,TGTGCCAGCTCACCACGGGACAGTAATGAAAAACTGTTTTTT
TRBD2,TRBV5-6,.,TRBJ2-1,CASSRLLAGRTNEQFF,TGTGCCAGCAGCCGTCTCCTAGCGGGGAGGACCAATGAGCAGTTCTTC
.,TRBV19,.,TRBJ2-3,CASSTSGDLSWDMQYF,TGTGCCAGTAGTACCTCTGGGGATCTCAGTTGGGATATGCAGTATTTT
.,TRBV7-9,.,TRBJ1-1,CASSARQILNTEAFF,TGTGCCAGCAGCGCAAGACAGATTTTGAACACTGAAGCTTTCTTT
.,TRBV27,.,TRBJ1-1,CASSLRGWRTNTEAFF,TGTGCCAGCAGTTTACGTGGTTGGAGGACGAACACTGAAGCTTTCTTT
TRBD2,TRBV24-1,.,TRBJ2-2,CATSDGTSGPNTGELFF,TGTGCCACCAGTGATGGGACTAGCGGGCCGAACACCGGGGAGCTGTTTTTT
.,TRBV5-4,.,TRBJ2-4,CASSFGPGQLAKNIQYF,TGTGCCAGCAGCTTCGGACCTGGACAGTTGGCCAAAAACATTCAGTACTTC
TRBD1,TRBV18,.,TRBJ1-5,CASSVPGGNQPQHF,TGTGCCAGCTCAGTCCCAGGGGGAAATCAGCCCCAGCATTTT
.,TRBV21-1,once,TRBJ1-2,CASSKCGVDDYGYTF,TGTGCCAGCAGCAAATGCGGGGTTGACGACTATGGCTACACCTTC
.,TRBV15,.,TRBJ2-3,CATSRGGRDTQYF,TGTGCCACCAGCAGGGGGGGTAGAGATACGCAGTATTTT
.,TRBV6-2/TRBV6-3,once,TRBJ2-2,CASSYRERGEELFF,TGTGCCAGCAGTTACAGAGAGAGGGGCGAGGAGCTGTTTTTT
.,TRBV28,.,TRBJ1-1,CASSPSWGSTEAFF,TGTGCCAGCAGTCCCTCCTGGGGGTCCACTGAAGCTTTCTTT
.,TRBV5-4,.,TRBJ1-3,CASSLIGDSGNTIYF,TGTGCCAGCAGCTTGATCGGAGACTCTGGAAACACCATATATTTT
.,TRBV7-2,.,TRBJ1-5,CASSLVFSNQPQHF,TGTGCCAGCAGCTTAGTATTTAGCAATCAGCCCCAGCATTTT
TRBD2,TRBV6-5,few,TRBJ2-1,CASSYLAGKYNEQFF,TGTGCCAGCAGTTACCTAGCGGGGAAGTACAATGAGCAGTTCTTC